This T cell receptor beta chain was found in a study of cytomegalovirus exposure and HLA in healthy donors. Study-level information: From approximately 170 million T cells, an earlier analysis saw roughly 120 million unique TCR beta sequences.

PCR amplification relied on 60 Vbeta primers (plus 13 Jbeta primers). Method: immunoSEQ multiplex PCR; TCRdb's copy keeps in-frame clones and lacks some. Among around 150,000 clones listed, around 83% were seen once. Study-wide results and caveats: In vitro checks showed that a few CMV-associated chains really do target CMV antigens. Among TCR beta chains, those listed as cytomegalovirus-associated numbered some 160. HLA-A and HLA-B allele assignments for most subjects were reportedly predicted accurately using TCR beta sequences.

Losses at the gene ends were 7 bases for V and 4 bases for J; bases not matched to a gene: 13. The CDR3 is 15 amino acids. CDR1 and CDR2 (germline): SGHNT, YYREEE (reference sequence). Concerning this clone: Its antigen is not identified.

The sequenced sample was PBMCs. The chain carries TRBV5-4 and TRBJ2-5; 7 bases are a match to TRBD1. The clonotype originates from a woman aged 45-65 years in good health and CMV-seropositive. CDR3 nucleotide sequence: TGTGCCAGCTCCGGAGAGAGGGGGCCGGTAGAGACCCAGTACTTC. Translated, it gives CASSGERGPVETQYF.